The 28 T cell receptor beta chains reported below all come from one sample, sequenced in a study of shared clonotypes between healthy human individuals. Data came from immunoSEQ multiplex PCR; TCRdb stores just in-frame clones and leaves some out. The table includes approximately 440,000 clones, 77% detected once. Sample: PBMCs. Every receptor here comes from a woman between 40 and 50 years old in good health. Some clones in this sample may be carry-over from other donors' samples.

The rearrangement uses TRBV11-3 and TRBJ1-1; no clear D. This CDR3 region has 13 residues. The V end was cut by 5 bases, the J end by 7 bases, with 14 bases between. The germline V gene has CDR1 SGHNT and CDR2 YENEEA. CDR3 region: CASSPVGGGEAFF. CDR3 sequence (DNA): TGTGCCAGCAGCCCGGTCGGCGGTGGTGAAGCTTTCTTT.

The chain combines TRBV21-1 with TRBJ2-7; TRBD1, the D gene given by the table, was not confirmed from the DNA. TRBV21-1 counts as a pseudogene. The CDR3 is 14 residues long. DNA of the CDR3: TGTGCCAGCAGGGACAGGGCTCGTTCCTACGAGCAGTACTTC. This sequence encodes CASRDRARSYEQYF.

V usage is TRBV12-5 and J usage is TRBJ2-1; D gene ambiguous. The CDR3 length is 12 residues. Germline lookup yields CDR1 LGHNT and CDR2 FRNRAP. V lost 3 bases and J lost 4, with 4 bases in between. In DNA form, the CDR3 reads TGTGCTAGTGGTTTCGGGTACAATGAGCAGTTCTTC. Protein product: CASGFGYNEQFF.

This clone was seen once. This rearrangement joins TRBV4-2 to TRBJ2-7; D unresolved. The CDR3 consists of 16 residues. Trimming stripped 0 bases from V and 0 bases from J, with 12 bases between. The V gene's germline CDR1 is LGHNA and CDR2 YNFKEQ. The CDR3 sequence: CASSQDKGAHSYEQYF. In nucleotides, the CDR3 is TGTGCCAGCAGCCAAGATAAGGGCGCTCACTCCTACGAGCAGTACTTC.

The table lists this clone with a few counts. DNA for the CDR3: TGCGCCAGCAGCTTGGACAGGTTGAACACTGAAGCTTTCTTT. This sequence encodes CASSLDRLNTEAFF. V usage is TRBV5-1 and J usage is TRBJ1-1; maybe TRBD1 (5 bases). Germline CDR1 and CDR2: SGHRS and YFSETQ. The CDR3 length is 14 residues. V was shortened by 0 bases and J by 0 bases, with 6 bases between the two germline ends.

About this clone itself: The junction differs from germline at one of its ends, possibly a read error. Other DNA variants within this sample encode the same CDR3. The chain uses TRBV4-3 and TRBJ1-5, with 7 positions matching TRBD1. Germline CDR1 and CDR2: LGHNA and YSLEER. The CDR3 runs to 16 residues. The CDR3 DNA is TGCGCCAGCAGCCAAGGTTCGAGACAGGGTTATCAGCCTCAGCATTTT. It codes for CASSQGSRQGYQPQHF.

Points on this clone: Other nucleotide sequences in the sample specify the same CDR3. The chain combines TRBV18 with TRBJ2-7; 10 bases map to TRBD1. The germline V gene encodes CDR1 KGHSH and CDR2 LQKENI. CDR3 size: 14 residues. V lost 3 bases, J lost 2 bases, and 1 base stayed unmatched. Written as DNA, the CDR3 is TGTGCCAGCTCACCCGGGACAGGGGCCTACGAGCAGTACTTC. This gives the protein CASSPGTGAYEQYF.

This chain connects TRBV2 to TRBJ1-1; tentatively, D is TRBD1 (5 bases). Germline lookup yields CDR1 SNHLY and CDR2 FYNNEI. Trimming removed 4 bases from V and 5 bases from J, with 14 bases in between. This CDR3 contains 14 residues. CDR3 bases: TGTGCCAGCAGTGTGTGGGGACTTGGGACTGAAGCTTTCTTT. Translated, it gives CASSVWGLGTEAFF. Full variable domain (outside the CDR3, taken from reference TRBV2 and TRBJ1-1): EPEVTQTPSHQVTQMGQEVILRCVPISNHLYFYWYRQILGQKVEFLVSFYNNEISEKSEIFDDQFSVERPDGSNFTLKIRSTKLEDSAMYFCASSVWGLGTEAFFGQGTRLTVV.

The chain joins TRBV30 to TRBJ2-5; D ambiguous. The CDR3 spans 12 residues. Trimming removed 8 bases at V and 0 bases at J, with 10 bases between. Germline V gene sequence: CDR1 GTSNPN, CDR2 SVGIG (reference sequence). CDR3 loop: CAHQSNQETQYF. The DNA for the CDR3 is TGTGCCCATCAGAGCAACCAAGAGACCCAGTACTTC.

As for this clone: With only one base between it and a far larger clone, this is likely a read error. The rearrangement links TRBV18 to TRBJ1-5; maybe TRBD1 (6 bases). Germline V gives CDR1 KGHSH, CDR2 LQKENI. The CDR3 is 15 amino acids. In nucleotides, the CDR3 is TGTGCCAGCTCACGAACGACAGGAGGCAATCGGCCCCAGCATTTT. Protein product: CASSRTTGGNRPQHF.

The rearrangement uses TRBV7-6 and TRBJ2-7; TRBD1 agrees at 8 bases. CDR1 and CDR2 (germline): SGHVS, FNYEAQ. The CDR3 is made up of 14 amino acids. Trimming cost V 5 bases and J 5 bases; bases outside gene matches: 8. Written as DNA, the CDR3 is TGTGCCAGCAGCCCGGGACAGGACTACCACGAGCAGTACTTC. It translates to CASSPGQDYHEQYF.

The V and J genes are TRBV10-3 and TRBJ1-2; 8 nucleotides match TRBD1. The CDR3 spans 14 residues. V lost 8 bases, J lost 5 bases, and 10 bases stayed unmatched. Germline V gene sequence: CDR1 ENHRY, CDR2 SYGVKD. CDR3 DNA: TGTGCCATCGGACAGACAGGGGAGCTATATGGCTACACCTTC. As protein: CAIGQTGELYGYTF.

The J gene is TRBJ2-7, the V gene TRBV28; the match to TRBD1 covers 8 bases. Germline trimming cut 6 bases from V and 2 bases from J; bases unmatched to any gene: 6. The germline V gene has CDR1 MDHEN and CDR2 SYDVKM. The CDR3 totals 14 residues. The CDR3 region has the DNA TGTGCCAGCAGGTCAGGGGGCGCACCCTACGAGCAGTACTTC. It translates to CASRSGGAPYEQYF.

The chain is built from TRBV5-1 and TRBJ1-3; D not certain. The CDR3 contains 13 residues. Trimming shortened V by 3 bases and J by 2 bases, and 6 bases separated the two germline ends. CDR1 and CDR2 from the germline V gene are SGHRS and YFSETQ. The CDR3 reads CASSSGPGNTIYF. CDR3 DNA sequence: TGCGCCAGCAGCTCCGGACCTGGAAACACCATATATTTT.

A remark on this clone: Other DNA variants within this sample encode the same CDR3. The chain recombines TRBV6-5 with TRBJ2-6; D remains unclear. V dropped 6 bases and J dropped 1 base, with 10 bases sitting between them. This CDR3 has 15 amino acids. From germline, CDR1 is MNHEY and CDR2 SVGAGI. CDR3 coding DNA: TGTGCCAGCAGCTATTCGGGTTCTGGGGCCAACGTCCTGACTTTC. Translation gives CASSYSGSGANVLTF.

V and J are TRBV7-9 and TRBJ2-2; possibly TRBD2 for D (6 bases). This CDR3 is built from 15 residues. Trimming left V 0 bases short and J 5 bases short, with 10 bases between. Germline CDR1 reads SEHNR; CDR2 reads FQNEAQ (reference sequence). CDR3: CASSLAGGRTGELFF. In nucleotides, the CDR3 is TGTGCCAGCAGCTTAGCGGGAGGTAGAACCGGGGAGCTGTTTTTT.

This clone is a singleton in its sample. The chain joins TRBV7-2 to TRBJ2-7, with 8 bases aligning to TRBD1. V lost 2 bases and J lost 6; bases outside the gene matches: 3. The CDR3 extends over 13 amino acids. Germline lookup yields CDR1 SGHTA and CDR2 FQGNSA. The CDR3 bases are TGTGCCAGCAGCTTAACCAGGGGGCGCGAGCAGTACTTC. Protein sequence: CASSLTRGREQYF.

The chain joins TRBV6-6 to TRBJ2-3, with D uncertain. Germline assignment: CDR1 MNHNY and CDR2 SVGAGI (reference sequence). Trimming cost V 1 base and J 0 bases, with 8 bases left between them. This CDR3 has 15 residues. CDR3 nucleotides: TGTGCCAGCAGTTACTTAGGCAGGAGCACAGATACGCAGTATTTT. This gives the protein CASSYLGRSTDTQYF.

The chain is built from TRBV9 and TRBJ2-2, with 8 nucleotides matching TRBD2. Per germline, CDR1 SGDLS and CDR2 YYNGEE. Losses at the gene ends were 7 bases for V and 7 bases for J; bases not matched to a gene: 3. The CDR3 extends over 12 amino acids. CDR3 region: CASQSGSGELFF. CDR3 DNA: TGTGCCAGCCAAAGCGGGAGCGGGGAGCTGTTTTTT.

This chain connects TRBV7-2 to TRBJ2-5; D not certain. Germline CDR1 reads SGHTA; CDR2 reads FQGNSA. Trimming shortened V by 5 bases and J by 1 base, and 11 bases separated the two germline ends. CDR3 length: 14 residues. The CDR3 sequence is CASSPGMVQETQYF. DNA of the CDR3: TGTGCCAGCAGCCCCGGAATGGTCCAAGAGACCCAGTACTTC. The whole variable domain, filled in from reference TRBV7-2 and TRBJ2-5, reads GAGVSQSPSNKVTEKGKDVELRCDPISGHTALYWYRQSLGQGLEFLIYFQGNSAPDKSGLPSDRFSAERTGGSVSTLTIQRTQQEDSAVYLCASSPGMVQETQYFGPGTRLLVL.

The V gene is TRBV29-1, the J gene TRBJ2-7, with 10 bases that match TRBD2. The trim removed 6 bases at V and 5 bases at J, leaving 10 bases unmatched. Germline loops: CDR1 SQVTM, CDR2 ANQGSEA. The CDR3 is 14 residues long. CDR3 sequence reads: CSVIPSGRANEQYF. DNA for the CDR3: TGCAGCGTCATACCCAGCGGGAGGGCCAACGAGCAGTACTTC.

The chain links TRBV4-3 to TRBJ2-3, with unresolved D. Trimming left V 2 bases short and J 0 bases short, with 12 bases between. CDR3 size: 16 residues. Germline CDR1 and CDR2: LGHNA and YSLEER. The CDR3 DNA reads TGCGCCAGCAGCCAACACAACAGTGATAGCACAGATACGCAGTATTTT. It encodes CASSQHNSDSTDTQYF.

This rearrangement joins TRBV9 to TRBJ2-5; the match to TRBD2 covers 7 bases. This CDR3 spans 16 amino acids. Germline-derived CDR1 and CDR2 are SGDLS and YYNGEE. V shed 3 bases, J shed 5 bases, and the junction held 13 bases outside the gene matches. The CDR3 nucleotides are TGTGCCAGCAGCGCGGGGACTATTGGGGGAGTGGAGACCCAGTACTTC. It codes for CASSAGTIGGVETQYF.

In the case of this clone: This may be a read error: a much more frequent sequence differs by one nucleotide. Other DNA sequences within the sample encode an identical CDR3. The chain is built from TRBV7-2 and TRBJ1-2, with a possible D match to TRBD1 (5 bases). Germline loops: CDR1 SGHTA, CDR2 FQGNSA. The length of the CDR3 is 14 residues. The CDR3: CASSEAVGERSYTF. CDR3 nucleotide sequence: TGTGCTAGCAGCGAGGCGGTGGGGGAAAGGAGCTACACCTTC.

This clone appeared a single time. The CDR3 nucleotides are TGTGCCAGCAGAGACGGGAGGTACGAGCAGTACTTC. Amino acids: CASRDGRYEQYF. This sequence joins TRBV2 and TRBJ2-7; TRBD2 aligns across 7 bases. Per germline, CDR1 SNHLY and CDR2 FYNNEI. The junction had 3 bases not matched to a gene; V was cut back by 6 bases and J by 4 bases. The CDR3 consists of 12 residues.

The rearrangement joins TRBV30 to TRBJ1-2, with unresolved D. CDR3 length: 14 amino acids. Trimming stripped 3 bases from V and 1 base from J, with 12 bases between. The V gene's germline CDR1 is GTSNPN and CDR2 SVGIG (reference sequence). As DNA, the CDR3 is TGTGCCTGGAGCGAGGGCTTCGATAACTATGGCTACACCTTC. Translating it yields CAWSEGFDNYGYTF.

J is TRBJ2-5 and V is TRBV7-9; 10 nucleotides match TRBD2. Unmatched junction bases numbered 7, after V lost 2 bases and J lost 4 bases. The CDR3 runs 16 residues. The germline V gene encodes CDR1 SEHNR and CDR2 FQNEAQ (reference sequence). CDR3: CASSLLIAGGGETQYF. The DNA of the CDR3 is TGTGCCAGCAGCTTATTGATAGCGGGAGGTGGAGAGACCCAGTACTTC.

The rearrangement uses TRBV7-2 and TRBJ2-3; 8 nucleotides align to TRBD1. The CDR3 totals 14 residues. Germline V CDR1 and CDR2: SGHTA, FQGNSA. The V gene end was trimmed by 1 base and the J gene end by 6 bases; junction bases not matched to a gene: 3. CDR3 in amino acids: CASSLGTGLDTQYF. The CDR3 DNA is TGTGCCAGCAGCTTAGGGACAGGGTTGGATACGCAGTATTTT.